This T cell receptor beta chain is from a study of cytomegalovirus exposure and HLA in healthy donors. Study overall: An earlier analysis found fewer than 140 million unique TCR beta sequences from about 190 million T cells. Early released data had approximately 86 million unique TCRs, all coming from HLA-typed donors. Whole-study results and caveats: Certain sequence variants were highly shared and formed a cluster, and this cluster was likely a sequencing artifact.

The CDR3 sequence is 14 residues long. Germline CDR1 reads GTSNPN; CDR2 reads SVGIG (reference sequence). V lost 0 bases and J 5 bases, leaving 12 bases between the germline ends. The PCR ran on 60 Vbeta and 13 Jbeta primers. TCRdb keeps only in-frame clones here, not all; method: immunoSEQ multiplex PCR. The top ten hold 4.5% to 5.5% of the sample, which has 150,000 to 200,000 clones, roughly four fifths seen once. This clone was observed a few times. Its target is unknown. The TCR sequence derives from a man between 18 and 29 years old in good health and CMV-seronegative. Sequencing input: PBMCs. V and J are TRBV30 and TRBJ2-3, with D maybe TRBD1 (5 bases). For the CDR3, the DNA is TGTGCCTGGAGTGTAAGGGGCAAATTAGATACGCAGTATTTT. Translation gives CAWSVRGKLDTQYF.